This T cell receptor beta chain was sequenced during a study of T cells in narcolepsy. Study-level information: Enrolled donors included narcolepsy type 1 or type 2 patients and healthy controls.

Libraries were prepared by immunoSEQ multiplex PCR; TCRdb keeps only in-frame clonotypes and omits some of them. The sample contains about 40,000 clones, approximately 88% of which appear only once. Findings of the study overall: Healthy controls reportedly lacked the autoreactive clonotypes serially found in patients' blood.

The CDR3 is made up of 14 amino acids. Trimming cost V 9 bases and J 2 bases; bases outside gene matches: 8. The germline V gene has CDR1 SGHDT and CDR2 YYEEEE. For this clone: Antigen: not known.

The sample was CD45RA- memory CD4+ T cells from PBMCs. This receptor was identified in a human donor with narcolepsy. The J gene is TRBJ1-2, the V gene TRBV5-6, with 9 nucleotides matching TRBD1. The CDR3 reads CATRGTGRNYGYTF. The CDR3 region has the DNA TGTGCCACCCGAGGGACAGGGCGAAACTATGGCTACACCTTC.